Listed below are T cell receptor beta chains from one sample, sequenced in a study of blood T cell repertoires in COVID-19. Sequencing was performed with immunoSEQ multiplex PCR; in TCRdb, only in-frame clones are kept and a portion is missing. The sample carries over 300,000 clones, about 89% recorded once. Sequenced material: peripheral blood. The receptors derive from a man younger than 35 who had recovered from COVID-19. CDR3s include the opening cysteine and the closing phenylalanine or tryptophan. The D gene is left open where the match is weak. A clone size is listed for some rows: how often the clone was seen (once, few, many), or a class if it is expanded.

j_gene: TRBJ1-2
abundance: .
v_gene: TRBV10-2
d_gene: TRBD1
CDR3nt: TGCGCCAGCAGTGAGTCGGGGGACAGTCGAAGTAGCTACACCTTC
CDR3aa: CASSESGDSRSSYTF

j_gene: TRBJ2-7
abundance: .
v_gene: TRBV4-1
d_gene: .
CDR3nt: TGCGCCAGCAGCCAGGTAGTCAACTACGAGCAGTACTTC
CDR3aa: CASSQVVNYEQYF

j_gene: TRBJ2-7
abundance: .
v_gene: TRBV10-3
d_gene: TRBD2
CDR3nt: TGTGCCATCAGTGAGAGAGGACTAGCGGGGGGAGTCAGGGACGAGCAGTACTTC
CDR3aa: CAISERGLAGGVRDEQYF

j_gene: TRBJ2-3
abundance: .
v_gene: TRBV5-1
d_gene: .
CDR3nt: TGCGCCAGCAGCTTGGAAGCTTATCCCACAGATACGCAGTATTTT
CDR3aa: CASSLEAYPTDTQYF

j_gene: TRBJ1-6
abundance: .
v_gene: TRBV6-4
d_gene: TRBD1
CDR3nt: TGTGCCAGCAGTCCGACAGGGGGTGTTTCACCCCTCCACTTT
CDR3aa: CASSPTGGVSPLHF

j_gene: TRBJ1-4
abundance: once
v_gene: TRBV5-1
d_gene: TRBD1
CDR3nt: TGCGCCAGCAGCCCGGGACAGGGGCTATACGAAAAACTGTTTTTT
CDR3aa: CASSPGQGLYEKLFF

j_gene: TRBJ2-7
abundance: few
v_gene: TRBV3-1/TRBV3-2
d_gene: .
CDR3nt: TGTGCCAGCAGCCAAGCGGGGTTCTACGAGCAGTACTTC
CDR3aa: CASSQAGFYEQYF

j_gene: TRBJ2-7
abundance: .
v_gene: TRBV27
d_gene: TRBD2
CDR3nt: TGTGCCAGCAGTCCAGGGACTAGCGGGGAGTACGAGCAGTACTTC
CDR3aa: CASSPGTSGEYEQYF

j_gene: TRBJ1-4
abundance: .
v_gene: TRBV3-1/TRBV3-2
d_gene: TRBD1
CDR3nt: TGTGCCAGCAGCCCCACATACAGGGGTGAAAAACTGTTTTTT
CDR3aa: CASSPTYRGEKLFF

j_gene: TRBJ2-7
abundance: .
v_gene: TRBV12-5
d_gene: TRBD1
CDR3nt: TGTGCTAGTGGTTTGTCACCCCTCCAGGGGGCTGTCGCGAACGAGCAGTACTTC
CDR3aa: CASGLSPLQGAVANEQYF

j_gene: TRBJ2-2
abundance: .
v_gene: TRBV6-4
d_gene: .
CDR3nt: TGTGCCAGCAGTGACTCAGGCGGCGTCGGGGAGCTGTTTTTT
CDR3aa: CASSDSGGVGELFF

j_gene: TRBJ2-3
abundance: .
v_gene: TRBV3-1/TRBV3-2
d_gene: .
CDR3nt: TGTGCCAGCAGCCAAAGCGCAGATACGCAGTATTTT
CDR3aa: CASSQSADTQYF

j_gene: TRBJ1-2
abundance: .
v_gene: TRBV15
d_gene: .
CDR3nt: TGTGCCACCAGCAGAGATCCGCGGCCCGCGGGGAATGGCTACACCTTC
CDR3aa: CATSRDPRPAGNGYTF

j_gene: TRBJ2-5
abundance: .
v_gene: TRBV19
d_gene: .
CDR3nt: TGTGCCAGTAAACGTACAGGTAACCAAGAGACCCAGTACTTC
CDR3aa: CASKRTGNQETQYF

j_gene: TRBJ1-2
abundance: .
v_gene: TRBV2
d_gene: .
CDR3nt: TGTGCCAGCAGTCAACAGGAGGGAGTTGGCTACACCTTC
CDR3aa: CASSQQEGVGYTF

j_gene: TRBJ1-5
abundance: .
v_gene: TRBV7-9
d_gene: .
CDR3nt: TGTGCCAGCAGCCTGGGCACAGGGAAAGTGGATCAGCCCCAGCATTTT
CDR3aa: CASSLGTGKVDQPQHF

j_gene: TRBJ2-7
abundance: .
v_gene: TRBV7-9
d_gene: .
CDR3nt: TGTGCCAGCAGCTTAGTGAGCTACGAGCAGTACTTC
CDR3aa: CASSLVSYEQYF

j_gene: TRBJ2-1
abundance: .
v_gene: TRBV24-1
d_gene: .
CDR3nt: TGTGCCACCAGTGACGGAGCAGCGGGAAGGGGGGGCTCCTACAATGAGCAGTTCTTC
CDR3aa: CATSDGAAGRGGSYNEQFF

j_gene: TRBJ1-1
abundance: .
v_gene: TRBV9
d_gene: .
CDR3nt: TGTGCCAGCAGCGTAGGCGGCCAGACCGCTGAAGCTTTCTTT
CDR3aa: CASSVGGQTAEAFF

j_gene: TRBJ1-5
abundance: .
v_gene: TRBV19
d_gene: .
CDR3nt: TGTGCCAGTAGCGACTTCGGTGTTAGCAATCAGCCCCAGCATTTT
CDR3aa: CASSDFGVSNQPQHF

j_gene: TRBJ1-6
abundance: .
v_gene: TRBV7-9
d_gene: .
CDR3nt: TGTGCCAGCAGCTTAGTAGGGGCCTCGAGCTCCTATAATTCACCCCTCCACTTT
CDR3aa: CASSLVGASSSYNSPLHF

j_gene: TRBJ1-4
abundance: .
v_gene: TRBV4-3
d_gene: TRBD1
CDR3nt: TGCGCCAGCAGCCATCCGGGACAGGGCACTAATGAAAAACTGTTTTTT
CDR3aa: CASSHPGQGTNEKLFF

j_gene: TRBJ2-7
abundance: .
v_gene: TRBV15
d_gene: .
CDR3nt: TGTGCCACCAGGGCCCCCGGGAGCCCCTACGAGCAGTACTTC
CDR3aa: CATRAPGSPYEQYF

j_gene: TRBJ1-1
abundance: .
v_gene: TRBV6-5
d_gene: .
CDR3nt: TGTGCCAGCAGGGAGTCCGGTACTGAAGCTTTCTTT
CDR3aa: CASRESGTEAFF

j_gene: TRBJ1-3
abundance: .
v_gene: TRBV5-6
d_gene: .
CDR3nt: TGTGCCAGCAGCTTAAGAGGAGGAAACACCATATATTTT
CDR3aa: CASSLRGGNTIYF

j_gene: TRBJ2-1
abundance: .
v_gene: TRBV7-9
d_gene: .
CDR3nt: TGTGCCAGCGGACCGGGGGCCTACAATGAGCAGTTCTTC
CDR3aa: CASGPGAYNEQFF

j_gene: TRBJ2-7
abundance: .
v_gene: TRBV4-3
d_gene: TRBD2
CDR3nt: TGCGCCAGCAGCCAAGGGCTTCCTAGCGGGGAACCAAGACCCTACGAGCAGTACTTC
CDR3aa: CASSQGLPSGEPRPYEQYF

j_gene: TRBJ1-6
abundance: .
v_gene: TRBV2
d_gene: .
CDR3nt: TGTGCCAGCGGTACAGATTCACCCCTCCACTTT
CDR3aa: CASGTDSPLHF

j_gene: TRBJ2-3
abundance: .
v_gene: TRBV7-3
d_gene: .
CDR3nt: TGTGCCAGCAAATTGAGGGGGGGCCCTACAGATACGCAGTATTTT
CDR3aa: CASKLRGGPTDTQYF

j_gene: TRBJ1-5
abundance: .
v_gene: TRBV18
d_gene: .
CDR3nt: TGTGCCAGCTCACCAGGGGGAGGCCAGCCCCAGCATTTT
CDR3aa: CASSPGGGQPQHF

j_gene: TRBJ2-7
abundance: .
v_gene: TRBV7-2
d_gene: .
CDR3nt: TGTGCCAGCAGCTTAAAATCTGTCGGCGGGACAGCCAACTCCTACGAGCAGTACTTC
CDR3aa: CASSLKSVGGTANSYEQYF

j_gene: TRBJ1-1
abundance: .
v_gene: TRBV12-3/TRBV12-4
d_gene: .
CDR3nt: TGTGCCAGCAGTCGAGATGAGAACACTGAAGCTTTCTTT
CDR3aa: CASSRDENTEAFF

j_gene: TRBJ2-2
abundance: .
v_gene: TRBV29-1
d_gene: TRBD1
CDR3nt: TGCAGCGTTTTGAAATGGACAGGGGGTCCCGGGGAGCTGTTTTTT
CDR3aa: CSVLKWTGGPGELFF

j_gene: TRBJ1-5
abundance: few
v_gene: TRBV19
d_gene: TRBD1
CDR3nt: TGTGCCAGTAGTATCGGACAGGGCAATCAGCCCCAGCATTTT
CDR3aa: CASSIGQGNQPQHF

j_gene: TRBJ2-5
abundance: .
v_gene: TRBV6-2/TRBV6-3
d_gene: .
CDR3nt: TGTGCCAGCAGCAAGTCGGTAGCTGGGGAGACCCAGTACTTC
CDR3aa: CASSKSVAGETQYF

j_gene: TRBJ2-2
abundance: .
v_gene: TRBV11-2
d_gene: .
CDR3nt: TGTGCCAGCAGCTTAGACCGGACAGCTTTCTCCGGGGAGCTGTTTTTT
CDR3aa: CASSLDRTAFSGELFF

j_gene: TRBJ1-4
abundance: .
v_gene: TRBV19
d_gene: TRBD1
CDR3nt: TGTGCCAGCACAGGGGGCGTAAAACTGTTTTTT
CDR3aa: CASTGGVKLFF

j_gene: TRBJ1-2
abundance: .
v_gene: TRBV24-1
d_gene: TRBD1
CDR3nt: TGTGCCACCAGTATCGTCAGGGGGCCCTTTAACTATGGCTACACCTTC
CDR3aa: CATSIVRGPFNYGYTF

j_gene: TRBJ1-4
abundance: .
v_gene: TRBV10-2
d_gene: .
CDR3nt: TGCGCCAGCAGCAACAGTGCAACTAATGAAAAACTGTTTTTT
CDR3aa: CASSNSATNEKLFF

j_gene: TRBJ1-2
abundance: .
v_gene: TRBV6-6
d_gene: .
CDR3nt: TGTGCCAGCAGTAGAATTGCGGATGGCTACACCTTC
CDR3aa: CASSRIADGYTF

j_gene: TRBJ2-1
abundance: .
v_gene: TRBV5-1
d_gene: .
CDR3nt: TGCGCCAGCAGCTTGGGGCAGGACAATGAGCAGTTCTTC
CDR3aa: CASSLGQDNEQFF

j_gene: TRBJ2-7
abundance: .
v_gene: TRBV7-2
d_gene: .
CDR3nt: TGTGCCAGCAGCCCCCCGAGGTCCTACGAGCAGTACTTC
CDR3aa: CASSPPRSYEQYF